The source of this T cell receptor beta chain is a study of T cell repertoires in cytomegalovirus infection. At the level of the study: Indicated by public TCR beta signatures were CMV infection and matching HLA type. General study points: Within the response measured ex vivo, HLA-C-restricted CMV-specific TCR beta clonotypes were dominant. Cumulative public TCR beta family frequency identified CMV carriers with the relevant HLA.

TCRdb itself ran the reads through MiXCR, one entry per CDR3 protein. The table includes around 440,000 distinct CDR3 sequences, 10% to 12% detected once. This clonotype has ten or more counts. Its specificity is not known. This TCR was sampled from a human donor in good health (CMV status not recorded). Some clones in this sample may be carry-over from other donors' samples. Sequenced sample: PBMCs.

The CDR3, as DNA: TGTGCCAGCAGCTTAACGGGCCAGGTGAACACTGAAGCTTTCTTT. It is translated as CASSLTGQVNTEAFF. The chain employs TRBV7-3 and TRBJ1-1; D gene ambiguous. This CDR3 comprises 15 residues. The germline V gene encodes CDR1 SGHTA and CDR2 FQGTGA. Between the trimmed V and J ends, which lost 0 bases and 0 bases, there was a span of 8 bases.